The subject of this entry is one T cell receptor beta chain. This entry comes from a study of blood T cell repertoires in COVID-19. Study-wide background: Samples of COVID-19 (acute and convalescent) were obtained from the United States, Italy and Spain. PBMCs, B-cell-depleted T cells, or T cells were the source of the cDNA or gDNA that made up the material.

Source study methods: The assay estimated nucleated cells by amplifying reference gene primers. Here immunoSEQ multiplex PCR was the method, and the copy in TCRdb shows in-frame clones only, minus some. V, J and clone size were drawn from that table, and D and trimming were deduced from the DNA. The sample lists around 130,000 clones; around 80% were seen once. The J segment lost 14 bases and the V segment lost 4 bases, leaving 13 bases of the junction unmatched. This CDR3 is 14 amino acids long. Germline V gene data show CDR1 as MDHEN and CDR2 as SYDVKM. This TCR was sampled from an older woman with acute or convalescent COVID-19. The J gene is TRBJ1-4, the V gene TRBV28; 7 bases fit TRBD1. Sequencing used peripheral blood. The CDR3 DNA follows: TGTGCCAGCAGTTCCCCTTCGGAGGGGGCCAAGCTGTTTTTT. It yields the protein CASSSPSEGAKLFF.